This is a list of T cell receptor beta chains from one sample in a study of blood T cell repertoires in COVID-19. Produced via immunoSEQ multiplex PCR; TCRdb's table is partial and in-frame only. Of 220,000 or so clones listed, about 83% are singletons. Sample: PBMCs or T cells enriched from blood (not recorded which). The receptors here all came from a woman in her fifties or sixties who had recovered from COVID-19. CDR3s include the opening cysteine and the closing phenylalanine or tryptophan. The listing skips clone size in some rows; elsewhere it reads once, few, many or a size class.

size | J | V | CDR3
once | TRBJ1-2 | TRBV6-2/TRBV6-3 | CASSYSRPSAGYGYTF
. | TRBJ1-4 | TRBV18 | CASSPPGGATNEKLFF
few | TRBJ2-5 | TRBV11-3 | CASSSDRGRETQYF
. | TRBJ1-5 | TRBV18 | CASSPLASGVNSNQPQHF
. | TRBJ2-3 | TRBV6-5 | CASRRPEDTQYF
. | TRBJ2-7 | TRBV4-1 | CASSPRGPGSYEQYF
. | TRBJ1-2 | TRBV2 | CASRTEAIYGYTF
. | TRBJ2-1 | TRBV2 | CASGRGTYNEQFF
. | TRBJ2-7 | TRBV12-1 | CASSKISGLDYEQYF
. | TRBJ1-1 | TRBV27 | CASSSDRGQRGTEAFF
. | TRBJ1-2 | TRBV6-2/TRBV6-3 | CASSYGLQLRGYTF
. | TRBJ2-7 | TRBV6-5 | CASSRQGTHSYEQYF
. | TRBJ1-2 | TRBV11-2 | CASSGAAGGPYGYTF
. | TRBJ2-7 | TRBV4-3 | CASSQARGSSYEQYF
. | TRBJ2-2 | TRBV13 | CASSLGQGWGTGELFF
. | TRBJ1-1 | TRBV5-8 | CASSYQNTEAFF
few | TRBJ1-4 | TRBV28 | CASRAQGVGEKLFF
few | TRBJ2-5 | TRBV29-1 | CSVDYPGLAEETQYF
. | TRBJ1-4 | TRBV29-1 | CSVGGTNEKLFF
. | TRBJ2-7 | TRBV13 | CASSKVLAGASSYEQYF
few | TRBJ1-2 | TRBV18 | CASSPPVGDSHGYTF
. | TRBJ1-2 | TRBV7-6 | CASSRRDSEGYTF
. | TRBJ2-1 | TRBV28 | CASSSWWPEQFF
. | TRBJ2-4 | TRBV19 | CASSSWEPRDEAKNIQYF
. | TRBJ1-3 | TRBV11-2 | CASSYLGTGGAGNTIYF
. | TRBJ1-5 | TRBV18 | CASSPLGTVQEPQHF
. | TRBJ1-1 | TRBV12-3/TRBV12-4 | CATTGEGGSEAFF
. | TRBJ2-1 | TRBV7-3 | CASSPRLEGEQFF
once | TRBJ1-5 | TRBV24-1 | CATSDQHSGGQPQHF
. | TRBJ1-1 | TRBV7-8 | CASSRGQGLNTEAFF
. | TRBJ1-1 | TRBV28 | CASSFQTYMNTEAFF
. | TRBJ2-7 | TRBV20-1 | CSASAPLAGGPREQYF
few | TRBJ2-1 | TRBV2 | CASSEQGAYNEQFF
few | TRBJ2-5 | TRBV7-9 | CASTRDRARETQYF
. | TRBJ1-2 | TRBV5-1 | CASSLLTGAVSGYTF
. | TRBJ1-4 | TRBV6-5 | CASSYDLSRNEKLFF
few | TRBJ1-5 | TRBV5-4 | CASSFGGATSNQPQHF
. | TRBJ1-1 | TRBV6-2/TRBV6-3 | CASSKPTGSYSAFF
once | TRBJ2-5 | TRBV12-3/TRBV12-4 | CASSTGGMTQYF